One sample yielded the 30 T cell receptor beta chains listed below, sequenced in a study of cytomegalovirus exposure and HLA in healthy donors (dated by TCRdb to the late 2010s). Libraries were constructed by the immunoSEQ multiplex PCR assay. The clones in this table, taken by TCRdb from immuneACCESS, are in-frame only. Not every clone is retained; where verified, under half of the shortfall comes from an unresolved V gene, and the cause of the rest is unknown. The sample table records approximately 160,000 clones; around 92% of these occur just once. The ten most abundant clones make up 4% to 5% of the sample. Sample: PBMCs. The receptors originated from a man between 18 and 29 years old in good health and CMV-seropositive.

The chain uses TRBV2 and TRBJ2-3, with no clear D. The CDR3 has 15 amino acids. V dropped 3 bases and J dropped 0 bases, with 10 bases sitting between them. Germline V gives CDR1 SNHLY, CDR2 FYNNEI. CDR3 nucleotides: TGTGCCAGCAGTGACGCAGGCTACAGCACAGATACGCAGTATTTT. It codes for CASSDAGYSTDTQYF.

This clone was seen only once. The chain is built from TRBV5-6 and TRBJ2-1; perhaps TRBD2 as D (5 bases). Deletions cut 3 bases from V and 9 bases from J, with 7 bases between. Germline V gives CDR1 SGHDT, CDR2 YYEEEE. CDR3 size: 11 residues. CDR3 protein: CASSYGVEQFF. The CDR3 bases are TGTGCCAGCAGCTACGGGGTTGAGCAGTTCTTC.

The V call is TRBV5-1, the J call TRBJ2-3; tentative D call: TRBD2 (5 bases). This CDR3 has 17 residues. Trimming removed 2 bases at V and 2 bases at J, with 18 bases between. The V gene's germline CDR1 is SGHRS and CDR2 YFSETQ. In DNA form, the CDR3 reads TGCGCCAGCAGCTTTCCGTCCCAGCGGAGCCTCACAGATACGCAGTATTTT. It codes for CASSFPSQRSLTDTQYF.

The chain couples TRBV6-1 to TRBJ2-5, with a weak D call TRBD1 (5 bases). This CDR3 region has 12 residues. The V end lost 1 base, the J end lost 5 bases, and 5 bases lay between the germline ends. Germline CDR1 MNHNS, CDR2 SASEGT. In DNA form, the CDR3 reads TGTGCCAGCAGTGAAGGGGGCGAGACCCAGTACTTC. It encodes CASSEGGETQYF.

This chain uses TRBV5-1 with TRBJ2-2; 9 bases align to TRBD1. The germline gives CDR1 SGHRS, CDR2 YFSETQ. The CDR3 loop spans 15 amino acids. The V gene end was trimmed by 3 bases and the J gene end by 0 bases; junction bases not matched to a gene: 0. The CDR3 nucleotides are TGCGCCAGCAGCTGGGACAGGGCGAACACCGGGGAGCTGTTTTTT. This translates into CASSWDRANTGELFF.

Only one count was recorded for this clone. The chain carries TRBV4-1 and TRBJ1-1; weak D call: TRBD1 (5 bases). The CDR3 totals 12 residues. Germline V gene lookup returns CDR1 MGHRA and CDR2 YSYEKL. The germline V and J ends were trimmed by 4 bases and 8 bases, with 11 bases remaining between them. This chain's CDR3 is CASSPRGSEAFF. The CDR3 DNA sequence: TGCGCCAGCAGCCCAAGGGGCTCGGAAGCTTTCTTT.

CDR3 DNA: TGTGCCAGCTCACCACTCACACTCCACGACAGGGTAGGGGACTCCGAGCAGTACTTC. It yields the protein CASSPLTLHDRVGDSEQYF. The chain joins TRBV18 to TRBJ2-7, with a tentative D call TRBD1 (7 bases). Germline V lookup: CDR1 KGHSH, CDR2 LQKENI. The CDR3 sequence is 19 residues long. V lost 1 base, J lost 6 bases, and 28 bases lay in between. The full variable domain, completed using reference TRBV18 and TRBJ2-7, is NAGVMQNPRHLVRRRGQEARLRCSPMKGHSHVYWYRQLPEEGLKFMVYLQKENIIDESGMPKERFSAEFPKEGPSILRIQQVVRGDSAAYFCASSPLTLHDRVGDSEQYFGPGTRLTVT.

The chain couples TRBV19 to TRBJ2-1; 7 bases align to TRBD1. The germline V gene encodes CDR1 LNHDA and CDR2 SQIVND (reference sequence). This CDR3 is 15 amino acids long. V lost 3 bases to trimming and J lost 4 bases; unmatched junction nucleotides: 6. The CDR3 reads CASSIPATGYNEQFF. As DNA, the CDR3 is TGTGCCAGTAGTATTCCGGCGACAGGGTACAATGAGCAGTTCTTC.

V usage is TRBV28 and J usage is TRBJ1-2; 8 positions agree with TRBD1. CDR3 length: 13 residues. The J segment lost 5 bases and the V segment lost 3 bases, leaving 2 bases of the junction unmatched. CDR1 and CDR2 (germline): MDHEN, SYDVKM. This CDR3 reads CASSLRTGYGYTF. The CDR3 DNA sequence: TGTGCCAGCAGTTTGCGGACAGGGTATGGCTACACCTTC.

This clone was seen a single time. The rearrangement uses TRBV6-4 and TRBJ2-3; D not certain. The CDR3 consists of 15 residues. V was clipped by 3 bases and J by 2 bases, with 12 bases between them. Germline values: CDR1 MRHNA, CDR2 SNTAGT. CDR3 residues: CASSDGSGPTDTQYF. CDR3 coding DNA: TGTGCCAGCAGTGATGGGTCAGGCCCCACAGATACGCAGTATTTT.

The V call is TRBV5-3, the J call TRBJ2-1, with a tentative D call TRBD2 (6 bases). TRBV5-3 is filed as an ORF, its function uncertain. V was pared by 4 bases and J by 4 bases, with 15 bases between. The CDR3 has 15 amino acids. The CDR3 region is CARSVLLAGYNEQFF. The CDR3 coding sequence is TGTGCCAGAAGCGTCCTACTAGCAGGTTACAATGAGCAGTTCTTC.

V gene TRBV7-9 combines with J gene TRBJ2-2, with 12 nucleotides matching TRBD2. This CDR3 is 17 amino acids long. The V gene's germline CDR1 is SEHNR and CDR2 FQNEAQ (reference sequence). Trimming removed 6 bases from V and 0 bases from J; junction bases left unmatched: 5. This CDR3 is CASREGLAGPNTGELFF. Written as DNA, the CDR3 is TGTGCCAGCAGAGAAGGACTAGCGGGGCCGAACACCGGGGAGCTGTTTTTT.

J is TRBJ2-1 and V is TRBV18; 9 positions match TRBD2. The ends lost 0 bases at V and 6 bases at J; junction bases unmatched: 9. The CDR3 length is 17 residues. The germline V gene encodes CDR1 KGHSH and CDR2 LQKENI. CDR3 nucleotide sequence: TGTGCCAGCTCACCACCGGCTAGCGGGATGATGGGCAATGAGCAGTTCTTC. It specifies CASSPPASGMMGNEQFF.

This chain joins TRBV5-4 and TRBJ2-3; a weak D match, TRBD1 (7 bases). The germline V and J ends were trimmed by 4 bases and 6 bases, with 18 bases remaining between them. CDR1 and CDR2 (germline): SGHNT, YYREEE (reference sequence). The CDR3 is 15 amino acids. The CDR3 nucleotides read TGTGCCAGCAGCGCACGGACAGGAGGGGAGGATACGCAGTATTTT. Protein: CASSARTGGEDTQYF.

The J gene is TRBJ2-2, the V gene TRBV19; 13 bases match TRBD2. The CDR3 is made up of 16 amino acids. Unmatched junction bases numbered 3, after V lost 5 bases and J lost 3 bases. Per the germline V gene, CDR1 is LNHDA and CDR2 is SQIVND (reference sequence). The CDR3 sequence: CASSLLAGGDTGELFF. CDR3 coding DNA: TGTGCCAGTAGTTTACTAGCGGGAGGGGACACCGGGGAGCTGTTTTTT.

This clone was detected once. This rearrangement joins TRBV21-1 to TRBJ1-3; the listed D gene, TRBD1, was not tested against the DNA. TRBV21-1 is a pseudogene. CDR3 length: 20 amino acids. The CDR3 reads CASVNGRGDRGSLSGNTIYF. The CDR3 DNA is TGTGCCAGCGTAAATGGGCGAGGAGACAGGGGATCCCTCTCTGGAAACACCATATATTTT.

V and J are TRBV27 and TRBJ2-1; 11 positions match TRBD1. Germline V CDR1 and CDR2: MNHEY, SMNVEV (reference sequence). V shed 4 bases, J shed 3 bases, and the junction held 2 bases outside the gene matches. This CDR3 has 15 amino acids. The DNA of the CDR3 is TGTGCCAGCAGTTACGGGACAGGGGGCTACAATGAGCAGTTCTTC. Amino acid sequence: CASSYGTGGYNEQFF.

This clone has a single count. The V gene is TRBV6-1, the J gene TRBJ2-1; 8 bases are shared with TRBD1. CDR3 length: 14 residues. With 2 bases clipped from V and 9 bases from J, the junction kept 6 bases outside the gene matches. Germline V gene data show CDR1 as MNHNS and CDR2 as SASEGT. This chain's CDR3 is CASSERTGTGEQFF. The DNA of the CDR3 is TGTGCCAGCAGTGAAAGGACTGGGACAGGTGAGCAGTTCTTC.

The chain is built from TRBV27 and TRBJ2-5, with a possible D match to TRBD1 (5 bases). The V and J ends lost 0 bases and 2 bases respectively, with 10 bases between them. In germline, CDR1 is MNHEY, CDR2 SMNVEV (reference sequence). CDR3 length equals 15 residues. CDR3 sequence: CASSLSWGRQETQYF. CDR3 in DNA: TGTGCCAGCAGTTTATCCTGGGGCAGACAAGAGACCCAGTACTTC.

The chain employs TRBV11-3 and TRBJ1-2; D is ambiguous. V lost 4 bases to trimming and J lost 8 bases, with 17 bases between them. This CDR3 spans 14 amino acids. The germline V gene has CDR1 SGHNT and CDR2 YENEEA. The CDR3: CASSSSVPRRGYTF. CDR3 coding DNA: TGTGCCAGCAGCTCCTCGGTCCCGCGGCGGGGCTACACCTTC.

The V call is TRBV10-3, the J call TRBJ2-3; D uncertain. CDR1 is ENHRY, CDR2 SYGVKD, per germline. CDR3 length equals 16 residues. The germline V and J ends were trimmed by 6 bases and 0 bases, with 16 bases remaining between them. CDR3 bases: TGTGCCATCAGAGGAAATAGCATGACTAGCACAGATACGCAGTATTTT. Protein: CAIRGNSMTSTDTQYF.

This chain connects TRBV7-2 to TRBJ2-3, with TRBD2 matching over 7 bases. The CDR3 loop spans 15 amino acids. Per the germline V gene, CDR1 is SGHTA and CDR2 is FQGNSA. V gave up 2 bases and J gave up 0 bases; unmatched junction bases: 2. The CDR3 DNA reads TGTGCCAGCAGCTTAAGCGGGACTAGCACAGATACGCAGTATTTT. It is translated as CASSLSGTSTDTQYF.

The sample holds one count of this clone. The rearrangement links TRBV28 to TRBJ2-7, with TRBD2 matching over 8 bases. The CDR3 loop spans 14 amino acids. Losses at the gene ends were 3 bases for V and 2 bases for J; bases not matched to a gene: 3. Germline lookup yields CDR1 MDHEN and CDR2 SYDVKM. The CDR3 DNA reads as TGTGCCAGCAGTTTCTTTAGCGGGACCTACGAGCAGTACTTC. It encodes CASSFFSGTYEQYF.

The chain couples TRBV28 to TRBJ1-4; a weak D match, TRBD1 (5 bases). Germline-derived CDR1 and CDR2 are MDHEN and SYDVKM. The CDR3 has 13 residues. The V gene lost 8 bases and the J gene lost 6 bases, with 13 bases spanning the gap. CDR3 sequence reads: CASSDTEDEKLFF. The CDR3 DNA sequence: TGTGCCAGCTCGGACACAGAGGATGAAAAACTGTTTTTT.

In nucleotides, the CDR3 is TGTGCCAGCTCACTAGTGGGAGACACAGATACGCAGTATTTT. This codes for CASSLVGDTDTQYF. This chain joins TRBV18 and TRBJ2-3; a possible D gene is TRBD2 (5 bases). V was pared by 4 bases and J by 2 bases, with 10 bases between. There are 14 residues in the CDR3. Per germline, CDR1 KGHSH and CDR2 LQKENI.

The rearrangement links TRBV5-1 to TRBJ2-1; 10 bases line up with TRBD2. Germline lookup yields CDR1 SGHRS and CDR2 YFSETQ. V was clipped by 3 bases and J by 5 bases; unmatched bases: 5. This CDR3 is built from 15 residues. The CDR3 bases are TGCGCCAGCAGCTCTTCTGGACTAGCGGACAATGAGCAGTTCTTC. Translating gives CASSSSGLADNEQFF.

In this sample, this clone turned up a few times. V is TRBV6-1 and J is TRBJ1-1, with unresolved D. The germline V gene has CDR1 MNHNS and CDR2 SASEGT. Trimming stripped 3 bases from V and 1 base from J, with 9 bases between. CDR3 size: 14 residues. CDR3 in amino acids: CASSDFLANTEAFF. Here the CDR3 DNA reads TGTGCCAGCAGTGACTTTCTGGCGAACACTGAAGCTTTCTTT.

This clone was counted once. The chain is built from TRBV10-2 and TRBJ1-5, with D perhaps matching TRBD1 (6 bases). Between the trimmed V and J ends, which lost 0 bases and 6 bases, there was a span of 9 bases. CDR3 length: 14 residues. The V gene's germline CDR1 is WSHSY and CDR2 SAAADI. As DNA, the CDR3 is TGCGCCAGCAGTGAGTCGACAGGAGGTCAGCCCCAGCATTTT. It encodes CASSESTGGQPQHF.

The chain has TRBV6-5 and TRBJ2-5; D may be TRBD1 (6 bases). This CDR3 has 12 amino acids. From germline, CDR1 is MNHEY and CDR2 SVGAGI. V lost 6 bases to trimming and J lost 5 bases, with 10 bases between them. DNA for the CDR3: TGTGCCAGCAGATCAGGGGCGGAGACCCAGTACTTC. Its protein is CASRSGAETQYF.

J is TRBJ2-1 and V is TRBV11-2, with D perhaps matching TRBD1 (6 bases). The germline V gene has CDR1 SGHAT and CDR2 FQNNGV. V was clipped by 1 base and J by 13 bases, with 17 bases between them. CDR3 length equals 14 residues. CDR3 loop: CASSLANRETPQFF. Written as DNA, the CDR3 is TGTGCCAGCAGCTTAGCAAACAGGGAAACCCCCCAGTTCTTC.